This T cell receptor (beta chain) was captured by sequencing in a study of cytomegalovirus exposure and HLA in healthy donors. Whole-study context: Later, an analysis reported that the 130 or so validation repertoires had used the same platform as the approximately 690 first-cohort repertoires.

To note about this clone: Its antigen is unidentified.

Trimming stripped 5 bases from V and 1 base from J, with 5 bases between. Germline assignment: CDR1 SGHVS and CDR2 FQNEAQ. The CDR3 is made up of 12 amino acids. Generated by immunoSEQ multiplex PCR, the TCRdb table keeps only in-frame clones and is missing some. Of some 140,000 clones detected, roughly 86% appear once; the ten largest clones hold 1.4%. Overall study results and limits: Reports described diagnosis of cytomegalovirus status by the classifier as highly specific and sensitive.

The chain links TRBV7-8 to TRBJ2-5, with no clear D. The receptor's source is a woman aged 30 to 39 in good health and CMV-seronegative. The sequenced sample consisted of PBMCs. This CDR3 is CASSPLQETQYF. The DNA for the CDR3 is TGTGCCAGCAGCCCCCTCCAAGAGACCCAGTACTTC.